The rows below give T cell receptor beta chains drawn from one sample of a study of vaccination effects on CD4 cells after COVID-19. These receptors have no known antigen. Using immunoSEQ multiplex PCR, the repertoire was profiled, and TCRdb retains in-frame clones only, with some absent. The table has about 54,000 clones, roughly 80% seen once. Sequenced here: CD4+ T cells from PBMCs cultured with HCoV-229E spike peptides, sampled before COVID-19 vaccination. The receptors were gathered from a human donor who received a COVID-19 vaccine. CDR3s include the opening cysteine and the closing phenylalanine or tryptophan. A D gene is named only where the DNA matches it firmly. Clone size is not always given. Where it is, it says once, few, many or a class for expanded clones.

v_call: TRBV6-5
clone_size: -
d_call: -
j_call: TRBJ2-1
cdr3_nt: TGTGCCAGCACCCCCGTTCGGGGATCGTACAATGAGCAGTTCTTC
cdr3_aa: CASTPVRGSYNEQFF

v_call: TRBV5-4
clone_size: once
d_call: -
j_call: TRBJ2-5
cdr3_nt: TGTGCCAGCAGCTCCCTAACAGGAGATCAAGAGACCCAGTACTTC
cdr3_aa: CASSSLTGDQETQYF

v_call: TRBV19
clone_size: -
d_call: TRBD2
j_call: TRBJ2-5
cdr3_nt: TGTGCCAGTAGTATTGGACTAGCGGGGCCCCAAGAGACCCAGTACTTC
cdr3_aa: CASSIGLAGPQETQYF

v_call: TRBV6-5
clone_size: -
d_call: -
j_call: TRBJ1-4
cdr3_nt: TGTGCCAGCAGTACAGTCAAATATAATGAAAAACTGTTTTTT
cdr3_aa: CASSTVKYNEKLFF

v_call: TRBV5-4
clone_size: -
d_call: TRBD1
j_call: TRBJ1-2
cdr3_nt: TGTGCCAGCAGGGGGACAGGGTGGGGCTACACCTTC
cdr3_aa: CASRGTGWGYTF

v_call: TRBV5-6
clone_size: -
d_call: TRBD1
j_call: TRBJ1-4
cdr3_nt: TGTGCCAGCAGCCGAGACAGGGGTTATGAAAAACTGTTTTTT
cdr3_aa: CASSRDRGYEKLFF

v_call: TRBV6-6
clone_size: few
d_call: -
j_call: TRBJ1-6
cdr3_nt: TGTGCCAGCAGTTACTCCGAGTCCCCTCCCCTCCACTTT
cdr3_aa: CASSYSESPPLHF

v_call: TRBV29-1
clone_size: -
d_call: TRBD1
j_call: TRBJ2-3
cdr3_nt: TGCAGCGCCGGGACAGGGGGGTCAGATACGCAGTATTTT
cdr3_aa: CSAGTGGSDTQYF

v_call: TRBV7-7
clone_size: -
d_call: -
j_call: TRBJ2-3
cdr3_nt: TGTGCCAGCAGCTTGGGGGTATCTAGCACAGATACGCAGTATTTT
cdr3_aa: CASSLGVSSTDTQYF

v_call: TRBV6-1
clone_size: -
d_call: -
j_call: TRBJ1-1
cdr3_nt: TGTGCCAGCAGTGAAGGACAGCTTTACACTGAAGCTTTCTTT
cdr3_aa: CASSEGQLYTEAFF

v_call: TRBV18
clone_size: -
d_call: -
j_call: TRBJ1-4
cdr3_nt: TGTGCCAGCTCACCCCCCGGGAGGGAAAAACTGTTTTTT
cdr3_aa: CASSPPGREKLFF

v_call: TRBV5-1
clone_size: few
d_call: -
j_call: TRBJ1-6
cdr3_nt: TGCGCCAGCAGCCCCGGGCTCACCGTGGGGAATTCACCCCTCCACTTT
cdr3_aa: CASSPGLTVGNSPLHF

v_call: TRBV24-1
clone_size: -
d_call: -
j_call: TRBJ2-5
cdr3_nt: TGTGCCACCAGTGGTCCCTCCGCAGGCCAAGAGACCCAGTACTTC
cdr3_aa: CATSGPSAGQETQYF

v_call: TRBV5-1
clone_size: once
d_call: TRBD2
j_call: TRBJ2-2
cdr3_nt: TGCGCCAGCACCCCCCGGGGGGGAAACACCGGGGAGCTGTTTTTT
cdr3_aa: CASTPRGGNTGELFF

v_call: TRBV5-1
clone_size: -
d_call: TRBD2
j_call: TRBJ2-5
cdr3_nt: TGCGCCAGCAGCTTACTAGCGGGGACGACAACCCAAGAGACCCAGTACTTC
cdr3_aa: CASSLLAGTTTQETQYF

v_call: TRBV20-1
clone_size: -
d_call: TRBD2
j_call: TRBJ2-5
cdr3_nt: TGCAGTGCTAGTCGGCTAGCGGGGAAAGAGACCCAGTACTTC
cdr3_aa: CSASRLAGKETQYF

v_call: TRBV11-3
clone_size: -
d_call: -
j_call: TRBJ2-1
cdr3_nt: TGTGCCAGCAGCTATAGCCAGGGATCGTACAATGAGCAGTTCTTC
cdr3_aa: CASSYSQGSYNEQFF